The following is a T cell receptor (beta chain) sequence with its context. Method: immunoSEQ multiplex PCR; TCRdb's copy keeps in-frame clones and lacks some. The sample records 65,000 to 80,000 clones, 86% being singletons. The CDR3 runs to 13 residues. Per the germline V gene, CDR1 is MNHNS and CDR2 is SASEGT. Trimming took off 4 bases at V and 7 bases at J, with 11 bases between the two ends. The sample originates from a study of blood T cell repertoires in COVID-19. The sample taken for sequencing was peripheral blood. The clonotype was recovered from a young man with acute or convalescent COVID-19. V is TRBV6-1 and J is TRBJ1-5; D remains ambiguous. CDR3: CASSVREDQPQHF. The DNA for the CDR3 is TGTGCCAGCAGTGTAAGGGAGGACCAGCCCCAGCATTTT.